These 6 T cell receptor beta chains came from one sample sequenced in a study of technical replicates of blood from several donors. The table came from immunoSEQ multiplex PCR; TCRdb's copy has only in-frame clones and leaves some out. The top ten clones hold approximately 0.3% of a sample with about 83,000 clones, roughly 96% of them seen once. Sequenced material: T cells isolated from PBMCs. The receptors come from a human donor in good health.

The rearrangement links TRBV28 to TRBJ2-1; 7 bases are a match to TRBD2. The CDR3 extends over 16 amino acids. The V gene end was trimmed by 0 bases and the J gene end by 7 bases; junction bases not matched to a gene: 9. Germline values: CDR1 MDHEN, CDR2 SYDVKM. This CDR3 reads CASSLWPREGPNEQFF. CDR3 nucleotides: TGTGCCAGCAGTTTATGGCCCAGGGAGGGCCCGAATGAGCAGTTCTTC.

The chain couples TRBV30 to TRBJ2-5, with D possibly being TRBD1 (6 bases). CDR1 is GTSNPN, CDR2 SVGIG, per germline (reference sequence). Trimming stripped 0 bases from V and 4 bases from J, with 9 bases between. The CDR3 is 13 residues long. The CDR3 DNA follows: TGTGCCTGGAGTGTACAGGGTCGAGAGACCCAGTACTTC. It codes for CAWSVQGRETQYF.

This sequence joins TRBV28 and TRBJ1-2; a weak D match, TRBD1 (5 bases). The CDR3 is made up of 17 amino acids. Per germline, CDR1 MDHEN and CDR2 SYDVKM. Trimming stripped 3 bases from V and 4 bases from J, with 21 bases between. This CDR3 reads CASSFLAKAGLLYGYTF. The CDR3 bases are TGTGCCAGCAGTTTCTTGGCGAAGGCGGGACTCCTCTATGGCTACACCTTC.

The J gene is TRBJ2-7, the V gene TRBV4-1, with D tentatively TRBD2 (6 bases). From germline, CDR1 is MGHRA and CDR2 YSYEKL. There are 12 residues in the CDR3. The CDR3 DNA reads as TGCGCCAGCAGCCAAGATTTGGGACGGGAGAAGGTC. Its protein product is CASSQDLGREKV.

V is TRBV9 and J is TRBJ1-5; no firm D call. The CDR3 is made up of 14 amino acids. Trimming cost V 0 bases and J 6 bases, with 10 bases left between them. Germline CDR1 and CDR2: SGDLS and YYNGEE. CDR3 protein: CASSVGGLSQPQHF. CDR3 nucleotide sequence: TGTGCCAGCAGCGTAGGTGGCCTCAGTCAGCCCCAGCATTTT. The variable domain in full, with the rest retrieved from reference TRBV9 and TRBJ1-5, is DSGVTQTPKHLITATGQRVTLRCSPRSGDLSVYWYQQSLDQGLQFLIQYYNGEERAKGNILERFSAQQFPDLHSELNLSSLELGDSALYFCASSVGGLSQPQHFGDGTRLSIL.

The chain has TRBV27 and TRBJ2-1, with D possibly matching TRBD2 (5 bases). This CDR3 is 16 amino acids long. Between the trimmed V and J ends, which lost 6 bases and 4 bases, there was a span of 19 bases. Germline V gene lookup returns CDR1 MNHEY and CDR2 SMNVEV (reference sequence). For the CDR3, the DNA is TGTGCCAGCAGCCTAACCTGGGGAGACCGGTACAATGAGCAGTTCTTC. Translating gives CASSLTWGDRYNEQFF.